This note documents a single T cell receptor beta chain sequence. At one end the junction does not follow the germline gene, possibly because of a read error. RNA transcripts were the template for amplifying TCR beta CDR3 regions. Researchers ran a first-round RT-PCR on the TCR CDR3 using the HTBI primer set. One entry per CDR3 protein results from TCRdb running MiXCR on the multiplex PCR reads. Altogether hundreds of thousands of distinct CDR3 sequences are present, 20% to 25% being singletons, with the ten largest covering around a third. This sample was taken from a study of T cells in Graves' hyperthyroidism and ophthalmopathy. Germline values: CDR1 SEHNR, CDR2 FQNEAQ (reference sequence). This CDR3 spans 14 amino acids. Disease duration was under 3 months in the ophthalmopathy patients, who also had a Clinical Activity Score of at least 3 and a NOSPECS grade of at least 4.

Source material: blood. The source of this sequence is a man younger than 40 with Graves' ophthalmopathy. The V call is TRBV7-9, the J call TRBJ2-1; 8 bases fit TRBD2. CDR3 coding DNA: TGTGCCAGCAGCCCCGGACTAGCTGGGAATGAGCAGCTCTTC. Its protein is CASSPGLAGNEQLF.